The T cell receptor (beta chain) under discussion was sequenced for a study of T cell repertoires in cytomegalovirus infection. The wider study: HLA-C-restricted CMV epitopes, recently identified, and well-studied HLA-B-restricted ones were used by the study. It was the public TCR beta signatures that indicated both CMV infection and matching HLA type. Notes on the study in general: Identification of carriers of CMV plus the relevant HLA was performed using cumulative public TCR beta family frequency. CMV-specific HLA-C-restricted TCR beta clonotypes dominated the ex vivo response.

Deletions cut 6 bases from V and 4 bases from J, with 15 bases between. The CDR3 is 14 amino acids. Notes on this clonotype: Its target is not known.

TCRdb processed the reads anew with MiXCR; each CDR3 protein has one entry. The repertoire has about 920,000 distinct CDR3 sequences, 25% to 40% of them found once; the top ten carry roughly 13%. The chain employs TRBV12-3 or TRBV12-4 and TRBJ1-1; D uncertain. The origin of this receptor is a human donor in good health (CMV status not recorded). Some clones in this sample may be carry-over from other donors' samples. This specimen consisted of cultured CD8+ T cells from PBMCs, obtained from culture after CMV antigen stimulation. CDR3 DNA sequence: TGTGCCAGCAGCCCCGGGGTCCTGAGCACTGAAGCTTTCTTT. Its translation is CASSPGVLSTEAFF.